These 22 T cell receptor beta chains share one sample of origin, sequenced in a study of blood T cell repertoires in COVID-19 (dated by TCRdb to the early 2020s). The method behind the library was the immunoSEQ multiplex PCR assay. Imported from immuneACCESS, the table was reduced by TCRdb to in-frame sequences with V and J called. These copies leave out some clones; in studies compared against another copy, an unresolved V gene accounts for under half, and the cause of the remainder is not known. This sample lists roughly 97,000 clones; approximately 80% were detected once. Clones ranked in the top ten supply roughly 6.6% of the sample. The material sequenced was peripheral blood. The receptors come from a man between 65 and 79 years old with acute or convalescent COVID-19.

The J gene is TRBJ1-1, the V gene TRBV30; D is ambiguous. The CDR3 sequence is 13 residues long. V was shortened by 3 bases and J by 6 bases, with 14 bases between the two germline ends. CDR1 is GTSNPN, CDR2 SVGIG, per germline (reference sequence). CDR3 DNA: TGTGCCTGGAGCGACGGCCGGGAGCCTGAAGCTTTCTTT. Translation: CAWSDGREPEAFF.

Comments on this clone: The germline gene is not matched at one end of the junction; a read error may be the cause. This chain links TRBV3-1 (or the pseudogene TRBV3-2) with TRBJ2-5; 7 bases line up with TRBD1. There are 11 residues in the CDR3. Germline values: CDR1 LGHDT, CDR2 YNNKEL (reference sequence). The CDR3 DNA is TGTGCCAGCAGCCTTCGGGACAGATTGGACTTC. Translation: CASSLRDRLDF.

The rearrangement joins TRBV18 to TRBJ1-2; 10 bases are a match to TRBD1. The V gene's germline CDR1 is KGHSH and CDR2 LQKENI. The ends lost 3 bases at V and 1 base at J; junction bases unmatched: 2. The CDR3 is 15 residues long. CDR3 sequence: CASSPGTGDNYGYTF. The CDR3 region has the DNA TGTGCCAGCTCACCGGGGACAGGGGATAACTATGGCTACACCTTC. Looking up the rest from reference TRBV18 and TRBJ1-2 gives the full variable domain: NAGVMQNPRHLVRRRGQEARLRCSPMKGHSHVYWYRQLPEEGLKFMVYLQKENIIDESGMPKERFSAEFPKEGPSILRIQQVVRGDSAAYFCASSPGTGDNYGYTFGSGTRLTVV.

The chain is built from TRBV10-3 and TRBJ2-3; D call uncertain. Germline V lookup: CDR1 ENHRY, CDR2 SYGVKD. Deletions cut 2 bases from V and 2 bases from J, with 11 bases between. The CDR3 totals 15 residues. The CDR3 DNA reads TGTGCCATCAGTGAGGACCGAGACAACACAGATACGCAGTATTTT. Residues: CAISEDRDNTDTQYF.

The rearrangement joins TRBV24-1 to TRBJ2-3; 10 bases match TRBD2. In germline, CDR1 is KGHDR, CDR2 SFDVKD. V was pared by 0 bases and J by 4 bases, with 3 bases of the junction left unmatched. The CDR3 totals 16 residues. CDR3 protein: CATSDLLAGDPDTQYF. DNA of the CDR3: TGTGCCACCAGTGATTTGCTAGCGGGAGATCCAGATACGCAGTATTTT.

The chain recombines TRBV5-1 with TRBJ2-7, with TRBD1 as a possible D gene (5 bases). The V gene lost 0 bases and the J gene lost 2 bases, with 12 bases spanning the gap. The CDR3 has 15 amino acids. The germline V gene has CDR1 SGHRS and CDR2 YFSETQ. For the CDR3, the DNA is TGCGCCAGCAGCTTGGAAGGGGTTGGCGCCTACGAGCAGTACTTC. This gives the protein CASSLEGVGAYEQYF.

The V and J genes are TRBV28 and TRBJ2-7; the match to TRBD2 covers 8 bases. The germline V gene has CDR1 MDHEN and CDR2 SYDVKM. There are 15 residues in the CDR3. V shed 8 bases, J shed 2 bases, and the junction held 11 bases outside the gene matches. The CDR3 DNA follows: TGTGCCAGCGGGCTGGGTAGCGGGACCCCCTACGAGCAGTACTTC. This gives the protein CASGLGSGTPYEQYF. The whole variable domain, filled in from reference TRBV28 and TRBJ2-7, reads DVKVTQSSRYLVKRTGEKVFLECVQDMDHENMFWYRQDPGLGLRLIYFSYDVKMKEKGDIPEGYSVSREKKERFSLILESASTNQTSMYLCASGLGSGTPYEQYFGPGTRLTVT.

This chain connects TRBV11-3 to TRBJ1-1, with TRBD1 matching 9 bases. This CDR3 region has 13 residues. Per the germline V gene, CDR1 is SGHNT and CDR2 is YENEEA. The V gene end was trimmed by 4 bases and the J gene end by 7 bases; junction bases not matched to a gene: 4. The CDR3 reads CASSWDRASEAFF. The CDR3 DNA sequence: TGTGCCAGCAGCTGGGACAGGGCTAGTGAAGCTTTCTTT.

In this sample, this clone turned up many times. V and J are TRBV7-3 and TRBJ2-3; TRBD2 agrees at 9 bases. This CDR3 contains 16 residues. J gave up 4 bases and V 2 bases, and 7 bases lay outside the gene matches. CDR1 and CDR2 (germline): SGHTA, FQGTGA. CDR3 nucleotide sequence: TGTGCCAGCAGCTTATTAGCGGGAGCTGCAGCAGATACGCAGTATTTT. Its protein is CASSLLAGAAADTQYF.

In this sample, this clone turned up many times. The rearrangement joins TRBV19 to TRBJ1-5; D not certain. The CDR3 runs 15 residues. The germline V gene encodes CDR1 LNHDA and CDR2 SQIVND (reference sequence). V lost 6 bases and J 2 bases, leaving 14 bases between the germline ends. DNA for the CDR3: TGTGCCAGTAGAACAACGAGGGTGGGCAATCAGCCCCAGCATTTT. It yields the protein CASRTTRVGNQPQHF.

The chain uses TRBV9 and TRBJ2-3, with unresolved D. The CDR3 runs to 15 residues. Germline CDR1 SGDLS, CDR2 YYNGEE. Trimming cost V 0 bases and J 4 bases, with 12 bases left between them. DNA for the CDR3: TGTGCCAGCAGCGTAGAACCTACGATAGCAGATACGCAGTATTTT. This sequence encodes CASSVEPTIADTQYF. Drawing the rest from reference TRBV9 and TRBJ2-3, the complete variable domain is DSGVTQTPKHLITATGQRVTLRCSPRSGDLSVYWYQQSLDQGLQFLIQYYNGEERAKGNILERFSAQQFPDLHSELNLSSLELGDSALYFCASSVEPTIADTQYFGPGTRLTVL.

The chain carries TRBV3-1 (or the pseudogene TRBV3-2) and TRBJ2-7; perhaps TRBD2 as D (5 bases). V gave up 1 base and J gave up 5 bases, with 12 bases separating them. The CDR3 consists of 14 residues. The germline V gene has CDR1 LGHDT and CDR2 YNNKEL (reference sequence). The CDR3 DNA follows: TGTGCCAGCAGCCAAGTTCTAGCTAGGGACGAGCAGTACTTC. Protein: CASSQVLARDEQYF.

This clone was seen only once. The rearrangement uses TRBV5-8 and TRBJ2-7; 7 bases fit TRBD1. The junction had 4 bases not matched to a gene; V was cut back by 1 base and J by 6 bases. The CDR3 is 13 amino acids. Germline CDR1 and CDR2: SGHTS and YDEGEE. DNA for the CDR3: TGTGCCAGCAGCTTGCACCGGGACAGCGAGCAGTACGTC. This sequence encodes CASSLHRDSEQYV.

Here the CDR3 DNA reads TGCGCCAGCAGCGGGCGGACAGCCGGCACTGAAGCTTTCTTT. This encodes CASSGRTAGTEAFF. The rearrangement links TRBV4-1 to TRBJ1-1; tentatively, D is TRBD1 (6 bases). Germline V gene data show CDR1 as MGHRA and CDR2 as YSYEKL. V gave up 5 bases and J gave up 4 bases, with 14 bases separating them. The length of the CDR3 is 14 residues.

This clone was found a few times. The chain is built from TRBV15 and TRBJ1-6; 7 bases are shared with TRBD1. The V and J ends lost 2 bases and 15 bases, in that order; junction bases with no gene match: 4. The CDR3 runs 12 residues. Germline CDR1 LNHNV, CDR2 YYDKDF (reference sequence). CDR3 sequence (DNA): TGTGCCACCAGCAGAAAGACAGGGTTCCTCCACTTT. Its translation is CATSRKTGFLHF.

The chain joins TRBV4-1 to TRBJ1-2; D remains unclear. The CDR3 consists of 16 residues. The V gene's germline CDR1 is MGHRA and CDR2 YSYEKL. Trimming removed 0 bases at V and 4 bases at J, with 15 bases between. This CDR3 is CASSQDSQEFGYGYTF. In DNA form, the CDR3 reads TGCGCCAGCAGCCAAGATTCCCAGGAATTTGGCTATGGCTACACCTTC.

This chain joins TRBV9 and TRBJ2-7; 7 positions agree with TRBD1. The CDR3 runs 15 residues. Germline CDR1 is SGDLS and CDR2 is YYNGEE. V lost 1 base and J lost 6; bases outside the gene matches: 10. The CDR3 DNA follows: TGTGCCAGCAGCGTAAAGGGGGCTGATTCGTCCGAGCAGTACTTC. As protein: CASSVKGADSSEQYF.

A note on this clone: A read error may produce the germline difference seen at one junction end. The chain employs TRBV24-1 and TRBJ2-3; D possibly corresponds to TRBD1 (6 bases). The CDR3 sequence is 14 residues long. CDR1 and CDR2 (germline): KGHDR, SFDVKD. The CDR3 sequence: CATSKAGVTDAQYF. CDR3 in DNA: TGTGCCACCAGTAAAGCAGGGGTGACAGATGCGCAGTATTTT.

The genes are TRBV28 and TRBJ1-2; 8 bases are shared with TRBD1. J was trimmed by 4 bases and V by 7 bases; bases with no gene match: 8. Germline CDR1 and CDR2: MDHEN and SYDVKM. This CDR3 comprises 14 residues. This CDR3 reads CASTKGTGTYGYTF. Here the CDR3 DNA reads TGTGCCAGCACTAAAGGGACAGGAACCTATGGCTACACCTTC.

The V call is TRBV28, the J call TRBJ1-5, with 7 bases aligning to TRBD1. The germline V gene has CDR1 MDHEN and CDR2 SYDVKM. The ends lost 6 bases at V and 4 bases at J; junction bases unmatched: 9. The CDR3 has 15 residues. The CDR3 DNA follows: TGTGCCAGCAGCAGAGACAGGGTGTTAAATCAGCCCCAGCATTTT. Translating gives CASSRDRVLNQPQHF. The whole variable domain, remainder taken from reference TRBV28 and TRBJ1-5, is DVKVTQSSRYLVKRTGEKVFLECVQDMDHENMFWYRQDPGLGLRLIYFSYDVKMKEKGDIPEGYSVSREKKERFSLILESASTNQTSMYLCASSRDRVLNQPQHFGDGTRLSIL.

The chain carries TRBV7-9 and TRBJ2-7; possible D gene TRBD2, 6 bases. Between the trimmed V and J ends, which lost 5 bases and 6 bases, there was a span of 17 bases. CDR1 is SEHNR and CDR2 is FQNEAQ in the germline V gene (reference sequence). There are 14 residues in the CDR3. Here the CDR3 reads CASSPGTDQGEQYV. In DNA form, the CDR3 reads TGTGCCAGCAGCCCAGGGACTGACCAAGGCGAGCAGTACGTC.

This sequence joins TRBV30 and TRBJ1-5; D is possibly TRBD1 (6 bases). Germline V gives CDR1 GTSNPN, CDR2 SVGIG (reference sequence). V dropped 4 bases and J dropped 7 bases, with 14 bases sitting between them. The CDR3 totals 13 residues. This chain's CDR3 is CAWKGGEGQPQHF. The CDR3 DNA reads as TGTGCCTGGAAGGGGGGGGAGGGACAGCCCCAGCATTTT.